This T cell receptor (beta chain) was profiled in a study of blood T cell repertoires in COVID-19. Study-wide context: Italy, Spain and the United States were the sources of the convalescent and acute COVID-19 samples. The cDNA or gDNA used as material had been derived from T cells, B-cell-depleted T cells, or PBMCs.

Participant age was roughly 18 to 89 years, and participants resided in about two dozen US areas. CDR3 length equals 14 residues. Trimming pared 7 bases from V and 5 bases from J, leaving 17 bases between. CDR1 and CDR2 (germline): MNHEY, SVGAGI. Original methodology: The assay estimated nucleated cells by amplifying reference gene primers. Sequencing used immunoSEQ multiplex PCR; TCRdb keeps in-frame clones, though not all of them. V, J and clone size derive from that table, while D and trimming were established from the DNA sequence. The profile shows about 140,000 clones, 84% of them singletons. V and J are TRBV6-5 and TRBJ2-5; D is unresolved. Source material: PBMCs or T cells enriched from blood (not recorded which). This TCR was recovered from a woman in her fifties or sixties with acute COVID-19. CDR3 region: CASKSPRIPETQYF. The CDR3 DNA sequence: TGTGCCAGCAAAAGCCCCAGGATTCCGGAGACCCAGTACTTC.